This passage covers 11 T cell receptor beta chains from one sample sequenced in a study of monozygotic twins with inflammatory bowel disease. After re-calling the 5' RACE reads, TCRdb lists one entry per CDR3 protein, DNA absent. This sample's clone table lists more than 350,000 distinct CDR3 sequences. The source material was blood. These receptors all come from a human donor with ulcerative colitis or Crohn's disease, or a healthy co-twin of an affected twin (not recorded which).

This chain connects TRBV7-8 to TRBJ1-1; the D call of TRBD1 rests on TCRdb alone, since no DNA is present to check it. Germline loops: CDR1 SGHVS, CDR2 FQNEAQ. The CDR3 loop spans 15 amino acids. This CDR3 is CASSLRQAMNTEAFF.

The chain recombines TRBV28 with TRBJ2-2; TCRdb designates TRBD1, a call that cannot be tested without DNA. The germline V gene encodes CDR1 MDHEN and CDR2 SYDVKM. This CDR3 contains 16 residues. CDR3 sequence: CASTSPGGGVTGELFF.

This chain joins TRBV29-1 and TRBJ2-1; with no DNA, the TCRdb D assignment of TRBD2 cannot be verified. This CDR3 is 14 amino acids long. Per germline, CDR1 SQVTM and CDR2 ANQGSEA. The CDR3 protein is CSGEGGSFSNEQFF.

The chain uses TRBV28 and TRBJ2-5; TCRdb names TRBD1, which stays unverified in the absence of DNA. Per germline, CDR1 MDHEN and CDR2 SYDVKM. The length of the CDR3 is 14 residues. The CDR3 sequence: CASRRQGPGETQYF.

CDR3 region: CASSLGSGPYNEQFF. The V call is TRBV9, the J call TRBJ2-1; lacking DNA, the TRBD2 call made by TCRdb goes unchecked. The CDR3 is made up of 15 amino acids. Germline V lookup: CDR1 SGDLS, CDR2 YYNGEE.

The CDR3: CASSQPSGGYFTSHTGELFF. This rearrangement joins TRBV23-1 to TRBJ2-2; TCRdb gives TRBD2 as the D gene, but with no DNA this cannot be confirmed. TRBV23-1 is an open reading frame whose function is uncertain. CDR3 length: 20 residues.

The rearrangement uses TRBV18 and TRBJ2-5; TCRdb names TRBD2, which stays unverified in the absence of DNA. CDR3 length: 15 residues. Germline V CDR1 and CDR2: KGHSH, LQKENI. This CDR3 reads CASSQGLAQSGTQYF. The entire variable domain, with the rest obtained from reference TRBV18 and TRBJ2-5, is as follows: NAGVMQNPRHLVRRRGQEARLRCSPMKGHSHVYWYRQLPEEGLKFMVYLQKENIIDESGMPKERFSAEFPKEGPSILRIQQVVRGDSAAYFCASSQGLAQSGTQYFGPGTRLLVL.

The chain recombines TRBV20-1 with TRBJ2-7; TCRdb reports TRBD1, a call that lacks DNA to check it against. Germline assignment: CDR1 DFQATT and CDR2 SNEGSKA (reference sequence). The CDR3 length is 15 residues. The CDR3 region is CSARDAARNLGEQYF.

The chain joins TRBV12-3 or TRBV12-4 to TRBJ2-5; checking the TCRdb D call of TRBD1 is not possible without DNA. The CDR3 runs 15 residues. This CDR3 reads CASTPQVDIQETQYF.

The chain couples TRBV20-1 to TRBJ1-1; TCRdb's D call, TRBD1, is unchecked because there is no DNA. The V gene's germline CDR1 is DFQATT and CDR2 SNEGSKA (reference sequence). The CDR3 runs 13 residues. Here the CDR3 reads CSASTGGALEAFF.

V usage is TRBV12-3 or TRBV12-4 and J usage is TRBJ1-6; the D gene TCRdb calls, TRBD1, cannot be checked with no DNA. The CDR3 spans 13 residues. The CDR3 protein is CAGSQLGGEPLHF.